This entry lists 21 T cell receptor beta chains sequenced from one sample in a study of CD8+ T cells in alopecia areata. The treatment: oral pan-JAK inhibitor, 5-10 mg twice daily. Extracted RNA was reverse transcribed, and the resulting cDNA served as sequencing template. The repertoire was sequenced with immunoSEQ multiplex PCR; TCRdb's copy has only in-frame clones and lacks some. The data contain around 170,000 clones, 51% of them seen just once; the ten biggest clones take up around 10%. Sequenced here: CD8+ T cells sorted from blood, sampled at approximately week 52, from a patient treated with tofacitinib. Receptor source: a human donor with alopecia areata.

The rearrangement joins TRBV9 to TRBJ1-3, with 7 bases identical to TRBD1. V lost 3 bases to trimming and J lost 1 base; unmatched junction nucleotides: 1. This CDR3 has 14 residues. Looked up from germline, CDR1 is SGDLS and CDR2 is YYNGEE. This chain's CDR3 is CASSETGSGNTIYF. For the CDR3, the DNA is TGTGCCAGCAGCGAGACAGGGTCTGGAAACACCATATATTTT.

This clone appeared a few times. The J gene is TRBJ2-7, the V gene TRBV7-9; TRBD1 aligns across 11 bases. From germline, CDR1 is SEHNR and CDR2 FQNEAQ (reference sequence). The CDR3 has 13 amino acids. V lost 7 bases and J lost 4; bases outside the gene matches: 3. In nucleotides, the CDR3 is TGTGCCAGCACCCGGGACAGGGGGTACGAGCAGTACTTC. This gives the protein CASTRDRGYEQYF.

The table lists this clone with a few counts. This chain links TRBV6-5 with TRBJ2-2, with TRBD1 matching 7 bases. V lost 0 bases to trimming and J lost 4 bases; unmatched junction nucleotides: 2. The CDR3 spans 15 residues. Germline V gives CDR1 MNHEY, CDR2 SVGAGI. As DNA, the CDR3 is TGTGCCAGCAGTTACTCACAGGGGAGCACCGGGGAGCTGTTTTTT. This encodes CASSYSQGSTGELFF.

The CDR3 region is CASSTDLAGGYNEQFF. CDR3 nucleotides: TGCGCCAGCAGCACCGATCTAGCGGGGGGCTACAATGAGCAGTTCTTC. The genes are TRBV5-1 and TRBJ2-1; 11 nucleotides match TRBD2. V trimming: 4 bases; J trimming: 3 bases; junction bases outside the gene matches: 6. Germline lookup yields CDR1 SGHRS and CDR2 YFSETQ. CDR3 length equals 16 residues.

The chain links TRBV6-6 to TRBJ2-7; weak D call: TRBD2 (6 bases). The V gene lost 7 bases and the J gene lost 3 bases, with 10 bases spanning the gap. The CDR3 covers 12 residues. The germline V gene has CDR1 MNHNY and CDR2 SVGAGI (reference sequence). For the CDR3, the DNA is TGTGCCAGCACGGGCGGGGTCTACGAGCAGTACTTC. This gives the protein CASTGGVYEQYF.

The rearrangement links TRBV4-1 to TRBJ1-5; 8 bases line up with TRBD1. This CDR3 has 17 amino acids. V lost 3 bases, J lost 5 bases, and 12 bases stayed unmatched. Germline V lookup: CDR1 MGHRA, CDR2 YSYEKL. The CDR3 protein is CASSHGGFGQGDQPQHF. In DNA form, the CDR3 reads TGCGCCAGCAGCCATGGAGGGTTTGGACAGGGTGATCAGCCCCAGCATTTT.

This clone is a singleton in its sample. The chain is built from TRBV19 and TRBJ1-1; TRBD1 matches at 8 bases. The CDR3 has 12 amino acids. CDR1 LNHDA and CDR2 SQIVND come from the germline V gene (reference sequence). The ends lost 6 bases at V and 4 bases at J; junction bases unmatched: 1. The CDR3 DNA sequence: TGTGCCAGTAGAACAGGGGGCACTGAAGCTTTCTTT. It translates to CASRTGGTEAFF.

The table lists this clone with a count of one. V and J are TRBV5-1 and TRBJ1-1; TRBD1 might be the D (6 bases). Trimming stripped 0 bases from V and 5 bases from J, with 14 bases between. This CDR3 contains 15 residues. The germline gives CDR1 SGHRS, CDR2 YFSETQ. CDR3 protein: CASSLEGGLGTEAFF. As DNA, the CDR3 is TGCGCCAGCAGCTTGGAAGGGGGTTTGGGGACTGAAGCTTTCTTT.

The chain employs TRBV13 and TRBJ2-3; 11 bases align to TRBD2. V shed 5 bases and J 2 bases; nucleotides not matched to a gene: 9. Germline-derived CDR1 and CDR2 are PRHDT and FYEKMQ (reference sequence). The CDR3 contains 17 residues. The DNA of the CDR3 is TGTGCCAGCAGCCCCAGTAGCGGGGGGGCAGTCACAGATACGCAGTATTTT. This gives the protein CASSPSSGGAVTDTQYF.

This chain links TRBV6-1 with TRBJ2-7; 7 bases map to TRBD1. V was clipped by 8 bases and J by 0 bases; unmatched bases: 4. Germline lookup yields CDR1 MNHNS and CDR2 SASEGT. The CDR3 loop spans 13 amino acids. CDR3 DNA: TGTGCCAGCCGTACAGGGGCCTCCTACGAGCAGTACTTC. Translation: CASRTGASYEQYF.

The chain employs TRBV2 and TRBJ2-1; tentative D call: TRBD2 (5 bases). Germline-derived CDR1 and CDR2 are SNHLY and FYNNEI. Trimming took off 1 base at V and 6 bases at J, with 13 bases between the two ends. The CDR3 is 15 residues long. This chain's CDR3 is CASSEEAPAGNEQFF. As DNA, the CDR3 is TGTGCCAGCAGTGAAGAAGCGCCGGCGGGCAATGAGCAGTTCTTC.

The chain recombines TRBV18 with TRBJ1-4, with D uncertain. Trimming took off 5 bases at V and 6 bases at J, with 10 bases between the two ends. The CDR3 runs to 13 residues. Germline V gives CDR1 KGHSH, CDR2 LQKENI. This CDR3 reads CASSKGVDEKLFF. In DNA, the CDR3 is TGTGCCAGCTCAAAGGGAGTCGATGAAAAACTGTTTTTT.

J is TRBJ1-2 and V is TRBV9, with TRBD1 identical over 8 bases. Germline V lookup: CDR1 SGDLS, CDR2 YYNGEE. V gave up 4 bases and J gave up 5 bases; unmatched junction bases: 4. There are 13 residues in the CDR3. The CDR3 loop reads CASSPWTGYGYTF. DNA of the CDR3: TGTGCCAGCAGCCCCTGGACAGGGTATGGCTACACCTTC.

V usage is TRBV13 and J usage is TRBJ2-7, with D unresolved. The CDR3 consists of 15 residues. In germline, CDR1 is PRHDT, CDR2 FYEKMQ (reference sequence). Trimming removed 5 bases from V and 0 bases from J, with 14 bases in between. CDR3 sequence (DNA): TGTGCCAGCAGCCCTGGCCACGGAAGCTCCTACGAGCAGTACTTC. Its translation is CASSPGHGSSYEQYF.

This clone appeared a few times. The CDR3 DNA reads TGCGCCAGCAGCCAAGAGAGGGAGGGATACGAGACCCAGTACTTC. Protein product: CASSQEREGYETQYF. The chain combines TRBV4-3 with TRBJ2-5; the match to TRBD2 covers 7 bases. The CDR3 consists of 15 residues. With V trimmed by 0 bases and J by 5 bases, 6 bases remained unmatched. Looked up from germline, CDR1 is LGHNA and CDR2 is YSLEER.

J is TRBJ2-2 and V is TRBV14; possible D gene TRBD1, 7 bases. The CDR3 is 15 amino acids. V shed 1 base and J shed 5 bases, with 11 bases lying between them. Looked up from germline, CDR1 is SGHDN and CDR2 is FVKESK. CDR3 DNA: TGTGCCAGCAGCCAAGTCCCAGGGGGGACCGGGGAGCTGTTTTTT. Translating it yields CASSQVPGGTGELFF.

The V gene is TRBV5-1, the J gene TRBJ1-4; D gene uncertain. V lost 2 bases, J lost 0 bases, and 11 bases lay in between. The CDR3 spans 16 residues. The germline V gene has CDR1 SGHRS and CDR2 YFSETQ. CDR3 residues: CASSFFPQATNEKLFF. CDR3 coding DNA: TGCGCCAGCAGCTTTTTCCCCCAAGCAACTAATGAAAAACTGTTTTTT.

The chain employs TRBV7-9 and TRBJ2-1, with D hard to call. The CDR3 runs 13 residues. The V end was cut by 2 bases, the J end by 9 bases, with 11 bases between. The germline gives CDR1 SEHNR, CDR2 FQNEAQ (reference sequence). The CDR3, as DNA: TGTGCCAGCAGCTTACCGCCCGATGTTGAGCAGTTCTTC. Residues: CASSLPPDVEQFF.

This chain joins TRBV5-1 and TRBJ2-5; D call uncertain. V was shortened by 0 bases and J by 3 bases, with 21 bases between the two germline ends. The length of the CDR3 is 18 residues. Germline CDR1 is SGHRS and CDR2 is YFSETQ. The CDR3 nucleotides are TGCGCCAGCAGCTTGGCGGTGTCTCTCGCCTTCCCGAAAGAGACCCAGTACTTC. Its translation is CASSLAVSLAFPKETQYF.

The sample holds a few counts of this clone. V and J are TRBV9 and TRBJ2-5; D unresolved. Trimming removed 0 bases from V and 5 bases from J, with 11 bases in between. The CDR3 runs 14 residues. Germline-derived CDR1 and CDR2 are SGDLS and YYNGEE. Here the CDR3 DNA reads TGTGCCAGCAGCGTAGCGTCCAGTTTGGAGACCCAGTACTTC. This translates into CASSVASSLETQYF.

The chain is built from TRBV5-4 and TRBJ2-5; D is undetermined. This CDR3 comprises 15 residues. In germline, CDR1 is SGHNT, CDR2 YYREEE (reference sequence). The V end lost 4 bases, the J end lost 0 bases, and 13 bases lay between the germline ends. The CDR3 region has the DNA TGTGCCAGCAGCCCAACCGGGCCTCACCAAGAGACCCAGTACTTC. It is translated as CASSPTGPHQETQYF.